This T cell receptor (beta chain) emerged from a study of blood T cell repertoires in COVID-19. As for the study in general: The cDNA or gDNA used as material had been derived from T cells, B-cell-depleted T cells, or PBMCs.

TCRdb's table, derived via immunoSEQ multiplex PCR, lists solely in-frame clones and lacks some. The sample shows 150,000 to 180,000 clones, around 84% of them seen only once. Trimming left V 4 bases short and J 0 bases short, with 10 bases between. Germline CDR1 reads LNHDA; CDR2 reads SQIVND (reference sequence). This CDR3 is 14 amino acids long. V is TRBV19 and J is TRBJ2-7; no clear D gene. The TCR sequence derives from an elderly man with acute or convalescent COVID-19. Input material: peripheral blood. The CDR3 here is CASSKTESSYEQYF. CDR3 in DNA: TGTGCCAGTAGTAAGACTGAGAGCTCCTACGAGCAGTACTTC.